One and the same sample provided the 15 T cell receptor beta chains below, sequenced in a study of lung T cells in sarcoidosis with Löfgren's syndrome. TCRdb ran MiXCR on the reads and lists one entry per CDR3 protein. This sample has about 21,000 distinct CDR3 sequences, with about a fifth found just once. Sequences were obtained from CD4+ T cells from PBMCs. The source is a human donor with sarcoidosis (Löfgren's syndrome or another form), or a control subject (not recorded which).

The J gene is TRBJ2-7, the V gene TRBV7-9, with TRBD1 identical over 8 bases. V lost 5 bases and J lost 2; bases outside the gene matches: 2. The germline V gene has CDR1 SEHNR and CDR2 FQNEAQ (reference sequence). This CDR3 contains 13 residues. The CDR3 bases are TGTGCCAGCAGCCGGACAGGGACCTACGAGCAGTACTTC. Amino acid sequence: CASSRTGTYEQYF.

This clonotype was detected many times. The rearrangement links TRBV12-3 or TRBV12-4 to TRBJ2-1, with D maybe TRBD2 (5 bases). The length of the CDR3 is 12 residues. V lost 6 bases and J 9 bases, leaving 12 bases between the germline ends. CDR3 sequence: CASRGEAGEQFF. CDR3 in DNA: TGTGCCAGCAGGGGAGAGGCGGGTGAGCAGTTCTTC.

The chain links TRBV2 to TRBJ2-3; 7 positions match TRBD2. Germline CDR1 reads SNHLY; CDR2 reads FYNNEI. The CDR3 is 15 amino acids. Trimming took 7 bases from V and 1 from J; bases not matched to a gene: 8. The DNA of the CDR3 is TGTGCCAGCACCAGGACTAGTGCGGGCACAGATACGCAGTATTTT. The encoded protein is CASTRTSAGTDTQYF.

V and J are TRBV7-2 and TRBJ2-5; 12 nucleotides line up with TRBD2. The V segment lost 5 bases and the J segment 7 bases; nucleotides outside the gene matches: 5. CDR1 is SGHTA, CDR2 FQGNSA, per germline. This CDR3 comprises 14 residues. For the CDR3, the DNA is TGTGCCAGCAGCCCCAGACTAGCGGGGGCGACCCAGTACTTC. Translated: CASSPRLAGATQYF.

The chain recombines TRBV29-1 with TRBJ2-1; 9 bases map to TRBD2. V was pared by 4 bases and J by 0 bases, with 7 bases of the junction left unmatched. CDR1 is SQVTM and CDR2 is ANQGSEA in the germline V gene. The CDR3 runs 16 residues. CDR3 nucleotide sequence: TGCAGCGTTGTAGCGGGAGCTTCCAGCTCCTACAATGAGCAGTTCTTC. Translating gives CSVVAGASSSYNEQFF.

This clonotype occurred a few times. This CDR3 is CASSQGAGRGYTF. CDR3 in DNA: TGCGCCAGCAGCCAAGGGGCAGGGAGAGGCTACACCTTC. The chain links TRBV4-3 to TRBJ1-2; possibly TRBD1 for D (5 bases). The germline gives CDR1 LGHNA, CDR2 YSLEER. Trimming took off 1 base at V and 8 bases at J, with 11 bases between the two ends. This CDR3 spans 13 amino acids.

In its sample, this clonotype was seen many times. The rearrangement uses TRBV20-1 and TRBJ2-7; 7 positions match TRBD1. The germline V gene has CDR1 DFQATT and CDR2 SNEGSKA (reference sequence). V lost 6 bases and J lost 3; bases outside the gene matches: 11. The CDR3 is made up of 14 amino acids. The CDR3 nucleotides read TGCAGTGCGAGCCGACAGGGTACAGACTACGAGCAGTACTTC. Translated, it gives CSASRQGTDYEQYF.

This clonotype was picked up many times. The DNA for the CDR3 is TGTGCCAGCTCACAACTTCCGACAGAGAACACTGAAGCTTTCTTT. The encoded protein is CASSQLPTENTEAFF. This chain uses TRBV18 with TRBJ1-1; weak D call: TRBD1 (5 bases). Trimming took 4 bases from V and 1 from J, leaving 13 bases between them. This CDR3 region has 15 residues. The germline V gene has CDR1 KGHSH and CDR2 LQKENI.

This clonotype came up many times. This chain joins TRBV10-3 and TRBJ1-1; possibly TRBD1 for D (6 bases). Trimming cost V 0 bases and J 0 bases, with 14 bases left between them. Germline V lookup: CDR1 ENHRY, CDR2 SYGVKD. CDR3 length equals 17 residues. The CDR3 region is CAISESGGGPMNTEAFF. CDR3 coding DNA: TGTGCCATCAGTGAGTCGGGGGGGGGCCCCATGAACACTGAAGCTTTCTTT.

Comment on this clonotype: A much larger clonotype is one base distant, so this may be a read error. The CDR3 sequence is CASSPASGGRHTDTQYF. For the CDR3, the DNA is TGTGCCAGCAGTCCCGCTAGCGGGGGCCGTCACACAGATACGCAGTATTTT. The J gene is TRBJ2-3, the V gene TRBV6-1, with 10 bases fitting TRBD2. V lost 5 bases to trimming and J lost 2 bases; unmatched junction nucleotides: 10. The CDR3 is 17 residues long. Germline values: CDR1 MNHNS, CDR2 SASEGT.

This clonotype was detected only once. The rearrangement links TRBV6-1 to TRBJ2-3, with 8 positions matching TRBD2. Per germline, CDR1 MNHNS and CDR2 SASEGT. The CDR3 covers 16 residues. With 9 bases clipped from V and 7 bases from J, the junction kept 18 bases outside the gene matches. CDR3 bases: TGTGCCAGTTCAACGACGGCTAACGGGGGGGGGAATACGCAGTATTTT. Translation gives CASSTTANGGGNTQYF.

This clonotype has ten or more counts. The J gene is TRBJ1-1, the V gene TRBV19; D ambiguous. The V gene lost 8 bases and the J gene lost 3 bases, with 16 bases spanning the gap. Germline V gene sequence: CDR1 LNHDA, CDR2 SQIVND (reference sequence). This CDR3 contains 14 residues. The CDR3 loop is CASYQANGDTEAFF. CDR3 DNA sequence: TGTGCCAGTTACCAGGCCAATGGGGACACTGAAGCTTTCTTT.

This clonotype was seen a few times. CDR3 sequence reads: CATSAPRPGELFF. The CDR3 nucleotides read TGTGCCACCAGTGCCCCGCGGCCCGGGGAGCTGTTTTTT. The J gene is TRBJ2-2, the V gene TRBV24-1, with no clear D. The CDR3 contains 13 residues. CDR1 is KGHDR and CDR2 is SFDVKD in the germline V gene. Trimming left V 5 bases short and J 6 bases short, with 9 bases between.

This clonotype has a count of ten or more. This sequence joins TRBV7-2 and TRBJ2-3; the match to TRBD2 covers 8 bases. The CDR3 is 16 amino acids. Germline V gives CDR1 SGHTA, CDR2 FQGNSA. V trimming: 5 bases; J trimming: 4 bases; junction bases outside the gene matches: 11. Here the CDR3 DNA reads TGTGCCAGCAGCCACCCGGGACTAGAAGTTGCAGATACGCAGTATTTT. This sequence encodes CASSHPGLEVADTQYF.

This clonotype has a count of ten or more. The chain carries TRBV30 and TRBJ2-1; the D is unclear. Trimming stripped 2 bases from V and 10 bases from J, with 12 bases between. From germline, CDR1 is GTSNPN and CDR2 SVGIG (reference sequence). The CDR3 length is 12 residues. CDR3 sequence reads: CAWSLVVGEQFF. As DNA, the CDR3 is TGTGCCTGGAGTTTGGTGGTCGGCGAGCAGTTCTTC.